These 20 T cell receptor beta chains were sequenced from one sample in a study of T cells in Graves' hyperthyroidism and ophthalmopathy. The source material, RNA transcripts, was used to amplify TCR beta CDR3 regions. TCR CDR3 regions were first amplified by RT-PCR with HTBI primers. TCRdb analysed the multiplex PCR reads with MiXCR anew, one entry per CDR3 protein. Of about half a million distinct CDR3 sequences listed, around a fifth are singletons. Sequencing input: blood. The receptors stem from a woman aged 70-85 years with Graves' ophthalmopathy.

V is TRBV12-3 or TRBV12-4 and J is TRBJ1-4; a weak D match, TRBD1 (6 bases). The CDR3 totals 14 residues. V was pared by 3 bases and J by 6 bases, with 11 bases between. The CDR3 DNA reads as TGTGCCAGCAGTTTCGTCAGGGGAGATGAAAAACTGTTTTTT. Translating it yields CASSFVRGDEKLFF.

Many counts were recorded for this clonotype. The chain employs TRBV6-2 or TRBV6-3 and TRBJ1-1; D gene unclear. The V gene's germline CDR1 is MNHEY and CDR2 SVGEGT. The CDR3 runs to 12 residues. V lost 10 bases to trimming and J lost 4 bases, with 13 bases between them. The CDR3 region has the DNA TGTGCCACCCCCTCTCGGGCCACTGAAGCTTTCTTT. It yields the protein CATPSRATEAFF.

This clonotype was seen ten or more times. The chain couples TRBV12-3 or TRBV12-4 to TRBJ2-1, with 14 bases fitting TRBD2. V trimming: 5 bases; J trimming: 8 bases; junction bases outside the gene matches: 11. The CDR3 has 17 residues. The CDR3 sequence is CASSPPSGLAGVYEQFF. DNA of the CDR3: TGTGCCAGCAGTCCTCCATCGGGACTAGCGGGAGTCTATGAGCAGTTCTTC.

The chain couples TRBV24-1 to TRBJ2-1; 7 bases are shared with TRBD2. The end of the DNA fits TRBJ2-7 better, so the J call may be wrong. The CDR3 is 16 amino acids. Germline CDR1 reads KGHDR; CDR2 reads SFDVKD. The CDR3 protein is CATSEDPGLRLGEQYF. The CDR3 nucleotides are TGTGCCACCAGTGAGGACCCGGGACTACGATTGGGTGAGCAGTACTTC.

The gene calls are TRBV28 and TRBJ1-4, with D unclear. The length of the CDR3 is 14 residues. CDR1 MDHEN and CDR2 SYDVKM come from the germline V gene. V lost 2 bases and J lost 1, with 5 bases in between. The CDR3 nucleotides are TGTGCCAGCAGTTTACGCAGAACTAATGAAAAACTGTTTTTT. This sequence encodes CASSLRRTNEKLFF.

This clonotype has a handful of counts. The chain uses TRBV9 and TRBJ1-3; D unresolved. The CDR3 sequence is 14 residues long. Trimming stripped 6 bases from V and 0 bases from J, with 10 bases between. CDR1 SGDLS and CDR2 YYNGEE come from the germline V gene. The CDR3 sequence is CASTPSLSGNTIYF. The CDR3 DNA is TGTGCCAGCACCCCTTCGCTCTCTGGAAACACCATATATTTT. The whole variable domain, filled in from reference TRBV9 and TRBJ1-3, reads DSGVTQTPKHLITATGQRVTLRCSPRSGDLSVYWYQQSLDQGLQFLIQYYNGEERAKGNILERFSAQQFPDLHSELNLSSLELGDSALYFCASTPSLSGNTIYFGEGSWLTVV.

The chain employs TRBV7-3 and TRBJ2-1; 14 bases fit TRBD2. This CDR3 is built from 14 residues. Germline V lookup: CDR1 SGHTA, CDR2 FQGTGA. Germline trimming cut 3 bases from V and 13 bases from J; bases unmatched to any gene: 5. The DNA for the CDR3 is TGTGCCAGCAGCTTGGGGACTAGCGGGGGTTACCAGTTCTTC. This codes for CASSLGTSGGYQFF.

In the case of this clonotype: One end of the junction fails to match germline, which may point to a read error. The gene calls are TRBV20-1 and TRBJ1-5; 8 nucleotides match TRBD1. Germline V gene lookup returns CDR1 DFQATT and CDR2 SNEGSKA (reference sequence). This CDR3 region has 16 residues. CDR3 sequence reads: CSARDDRDRQNQPQHF. The CDR3 DNA reads TGCAGTGCAAGAGATGACCGGGACAGGCAAAATCAGCCCCAGCATTTT.

This clonotype turned up a few times. The chain is built from TRBV7-6 and TRBJ2-7, with TRBD2 as a possible D gene (5 bases). Trimming removed 5 bases from V and 5 bases from J, with 10 bases in between. Germline V gene sequence: CDR1 SGHVS, CDR2 FNYEAQ. The length of the CDR3 is 12 residues. In DNA, the CDR3 is TGTGCCAGCAGCGCCGGGGTAAACGAGCAGTACTTC. Translation gives CASSAGVNEQYF.

V gene TRBV5-4 combines with J gene TRBJ2-7, with 7 bases aligning to TRBD2. V was clipped by 4 bases and J by 7 bases; unmatched bases: 14. Germline assignment: CDR1 SGHNT and CDR2 YYREEE (reference sequence). The CDR3 spans 15 residues. The CDR3: CASSPGGTGPMEQYF. CDR3 DNA sequence: TGTGCCAGCAGCCCGGGAGGAACGGGTCCTATGGAGCAGTACTTC. Based on the CDR3 plus reference TRBV5-4 and TRBJ2-7, the full variable domain is ETGVTQSPTHLIKTRGQQVTLRCSSQSGHNTVSWYQQALGQGPQFIFQYYREEENGRGNFPPRFSGLQFPNYSSELNVNALELDDSALYLCASSPGGTGPMEQYFGPGTRLTVT.

This rearrangement joins TRBV19 to TRBJ1-2; the match to TRBD1 covers 9 bases. J was trimmed by 6 bases and V by 9 bases; bases with no gene match: 14. The CDR3 runs to 15 residues. Per the germline V gene, CDR1 is LNHDA and CDR2 is SQIVND (reference sequence). This chain's CDR3 is CASNDPGQGKDGYTF. The CDR3 nucleotides read TGTGCCAGCAATGACCCGGGACAGGGCAAGGATGGCTACACCTTC.

The sample holds many counts of this clonotype. CDR3 DNA: TGCAGTGCTAGAAGAGGGACACGGAACACTGAAGCTTTCTTT. Its protein product is CSARRGTRNTEAFF. The chain recombines TRBV20-1 with TRBJ1-1; D might be TRBD1 (6 bases). Trimming pared 2 bases from V and 1 base from J, leaving 11 bases between. The CDR3 length is 14 residues. In germline, CDR1 is DFQATT, CDR2 SNEGSKA (reference sequence).

This clonotype was picked up a small number of times. This rearrangement joins TRBV20-1 to TRBJ2-1, with TRBD2 identical over 10 bases. Germline V gives CDR1 DFQATT, CDR2 SNEGSKA (reference sequence). This CDR3 comprises 18 residues. V was pared by 4 bases and J by 4 bases, with 16 bases of the junction left unmatched. The CDR3 DNA follows: TGCAGTGCTACGAAAGAAGGCCCCGGGACTAGCGATTACAATGAGCAGTTCTTC. Protein sequence: CSATKEGPGTSDYNEQFF.

Written as DNA, the CDR3 is TGTGCCAGCAGTGACCACAGGGTTGGCTACACCTTC. Its translation: CASSDHRVGYTF. The chain uses TRBV6-2 or TRBV6-3 and TRBJ1-2, with TRBD1 as a possible D gene (6 bases). Trimming shortened V by 5 bases and J by 7 bases, and 11 bases separated the two germline ends. This CDR3 region has 12 residues. Germline V lookup: CDR1 MNHEY, CDR2 SVGEGT.

The chain uses TRBV6-2 or TRBV6-3 and TRBJ2-3, with TRBD2 matching over 12 bases. Per the germline V gene, CDR1 is MNHEY and CDR2 is SVGEGT. The CDR3 is 15 amino acids. The J segment lost 4 bases and the V segment lost 6 bases, leaving 5 bases of the junction unmatched. The CDR3 reads CASSLGLAGPDTQYF. As DNA, the CDR3 is TGTGCCAGCAGCCTGGGACTAGCGGGCCCAGATACGCAGTATTTT.

The DNA for the CDR3 is TGCGCCAGCAGCTTGGATAGCGGGAGCCTCACCGGGGAGCTGTTTTTT. It translates to CASSLDSGSLTGELFF. The chain has TRBV5-1 and TRBJ2-2, with 9 bases lining up with TRBD2. The CDR3 sequence is 16 residues long. The V and J ends lost 0 bases and 4 bases, in that order; junction bases with no gene match: 4. CDR1 is SGHRS and CDR2 is YFSETQ in the germline V gene.

Turning to this clonotype: One end of the junction varies from germline; a read error may be responsible. The V call is TRBV7-8, the J call TRBJ1-1; 7 bases agree with TRBD1. Looked up from germline, CDR1 is SGHVS and CDR2 is FQNEAQ. The CDR3 extends over 16 amino acids. The CDR3 DNA reads as TGTGCCTGCAGCTACCCACTGACAGGGCTAAACACTGAAGCTTTCTTT. Encoded protein: CACSYPLTGLNTEAFF.

In its sample, this clonotype was seen many times. V and J are TRBV28 and TRBJ2-7; TRBD1 might be the D (5 bases). Per germline, CDR1 MDHEN and CDR2 SYDVKM. This CDR3 has 14 amino acids. V shed 7 bases and J shed 0 bases, with 13 bases lying between them. The CDR3, as DNA: TGTGCCAGCACCATTACAGGTTACTCCTACGAGCAGTACTTC. This gives the protein CASTITGYSYEQYF.

This clonotype was picked up a small number of times. V and J are TRBV20-1 and TRBJ2-1; D remains ambiguous. The CDR3 consists of 14 residues. The germline V and J ends were trimmed by 3 bases and 0 bases, with 9 bases remaining between them. Germline CDR1 DFQATT, CDR2 SNEGSKA (reference sequence). The CDR3 loop is CSASGRSSYNEQFF. The CDR3 nucleotides read TGCAGTGCTAGCGGCAGGAGCTCCTACAATGAGCAGTTCTTC.

J is TRBJ2-2 and V is TRBV30; 11 bases are shared with TRBD1. There are 14 residues in the CDR3. Germline V gene sequence: CDR1 GTSNPN, CDR2 SVGIG (reference sequence). V trimming: 6 bases; J trimming: 5 bases; junction bases outside the gene matches: 5. The CDR3 DNA sequence: TGTGCCTGTCAAGGACAGGGGGCTACCGGGGAGCTGTTTTTT. Protein product: CACQGQGATGELFF.